This TCR beta chain originates from a study of neurological immune-mediated disorders. TCRdb independently ran MiXCR on the 5' RACE reads; one entry per CDR3 protein. This sample has fewer than 25,000 distinct CDR3 sequences, with more than 9% found just once. This CDR3 is 16 amino acids long. Germline V gives CDR1 LGHDT, CDR2 YNNKEL (reference sequence). V trimming: 5 bases; J trimming: 3 bases; junction bases outside the gene matches: 8. In its sample, this clonotype was seen many times. The receptor comes from a woman aged 55-70 years with HTLV-1-associated myelopathy (HAM/TSP). The chain recombines TRBV3-1 with TRBJ2-3; TRBD2 matches at 10 bases. The sequencing input was PBMCs. CDR3 loop: CASSLRAGGPTDTQYF. CDR3 sequence (DNA): TGTGCCAGCAGCTTGCGAGCGGGGGGGCCAACAGATACGCAGTATTTT.